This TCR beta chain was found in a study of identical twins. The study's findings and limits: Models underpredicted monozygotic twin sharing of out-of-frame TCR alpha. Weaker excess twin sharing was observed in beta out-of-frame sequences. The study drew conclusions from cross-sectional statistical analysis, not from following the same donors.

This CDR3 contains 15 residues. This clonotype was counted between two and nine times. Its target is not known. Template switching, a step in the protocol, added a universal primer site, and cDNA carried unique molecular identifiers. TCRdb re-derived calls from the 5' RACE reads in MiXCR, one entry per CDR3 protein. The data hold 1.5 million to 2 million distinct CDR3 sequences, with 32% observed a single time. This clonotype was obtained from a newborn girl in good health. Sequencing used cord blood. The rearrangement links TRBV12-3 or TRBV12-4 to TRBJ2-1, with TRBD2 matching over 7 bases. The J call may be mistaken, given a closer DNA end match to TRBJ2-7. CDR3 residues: CASSGGIGGNNEQYF. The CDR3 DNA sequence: TGTGCCAGCAGCGGGGGGATCGGTGGGAACAATGAGCAGTACTTC.